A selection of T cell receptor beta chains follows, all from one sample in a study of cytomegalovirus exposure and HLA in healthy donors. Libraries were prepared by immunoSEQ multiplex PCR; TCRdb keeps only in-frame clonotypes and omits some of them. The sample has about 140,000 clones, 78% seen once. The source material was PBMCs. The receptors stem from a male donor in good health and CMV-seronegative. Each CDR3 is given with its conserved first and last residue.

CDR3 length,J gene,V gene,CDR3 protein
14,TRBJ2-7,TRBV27,CASSPRQGTYEQYF
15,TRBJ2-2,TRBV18,CASSPRSGNTGELFF
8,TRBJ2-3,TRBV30,CTTDTQYF
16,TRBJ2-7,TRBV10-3,CALSESRNRYTQEQYF
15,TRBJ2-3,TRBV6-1,CASSEAGGPGGTQYF
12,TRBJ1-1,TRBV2,CASADNDGEAFF
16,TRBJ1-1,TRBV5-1,CASSLVAGPLNTEAFF
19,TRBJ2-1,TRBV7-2,CASSAILRTSGNFIVEQFF
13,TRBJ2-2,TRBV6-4,CASSDEGVGELFF
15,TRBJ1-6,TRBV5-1,CASSGGQTYNSPLHF
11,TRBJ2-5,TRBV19,CASSIGTAQYF